Reported below is one T cell receptor beta chain. The sample comes from a study of blood T cell repertoires in COVID-19. About the study: T cells, B-cell-depleted T cells, or PBMCs provided the cDNA or gDNA that served as material.

Per the original data handling: By means of reference gene primer amplification, nucleated cell counts were estimated. Generated by immunoSEQ multiplex PCR, the TCRdb table keeps only in-frame clones and is missing some. V and J calls and clone size are copied from that table; D and trimming were computed from the DNA. The sample includes 180,000 or so clones, about 80% of them seen just once. The CDR3 is 16 residues long. Germline V gene sequence: CDR1 SGHTA, CDR2 FQGNSA. The junction had 7 bases not matched to a gene; V was cut back by 0 bases and J by 5 bases. The receptor's source is a woman aged 45-65 years with active or convalescent COVID-19. The source material was peripheral blood. The chain employs TRBV7-2 and TRBJ2-5, with 9 bases identical to TRBD2. DNA for the CDR3: TGTGCCAGCAGCTTAGCCATGGGCGGGGGGGGTGAGACCCAGTACTTC. Residues: CASSLAMGGGGETQYF.